This T cell receptor (beta chain) was sequenced in a study of regulatory and conventional T cells in RAG deficiency. General study results and limits: Omenn patients showed >80% Treg-Tconv overlap and shorter CDR3 lengths. Compared with controls, unique Treg TCR beta sequences dropped roughly 94-fold in Omenn syndrome and CID/AS.

RAG-deficient patients with SCID, Omenn syndrome, or combined immunodeficiency. This clone was recorded a few times. Its specificity is not known. Profiling relied on immunoSEQ multiplex PCR, and the TCRdb table lists in-frame clones only, not all of them. The sample includes roughly 1,000 clones, around 85% seen only once; the top ten take approximately 15%. Sequencing used CD8+ T cells sorted from blood. This sequence originates from a human donor with RAG deficiency presenting as severe combined immunodeficiency.

The CDR3 sequence is CASSQDDSGYEQYF. DNA of the CDR3: TGCGCCAGCAGCCAAGATGACAGCGGGTACGAGCAGTACTTC. This chain connects TRBV4-1 to TRBJ2-7; D may be TRBD2 (6 bases). The CDR3 consists of 14 residues. CDR1 and CDR2 from the germline V gene are MGHRA and YSYEKL. Trimming pared 0 bases from V and 4 bases from J, leaving 10 bases between.